The 22 T cell receptor beta chains below all came from one sample that was sequenced in a study of cytomegalovirus exposure and HLA in healthy donors. The PCR ran on 60 Vbeta and 13 Jbeta primers. TCRdb's table, derived via immunoSEQ multiplex PCR, lists solely in-frame clones and lacks some. The data hold more than 40,000 clones, with more than 65% observed a single time. The sequenced sample was PBMCs. The receptors were gathered from a man in his fifties in good health and CMV-seronegative.

This chain uses TRBV7-9 with TRBJ1-6, with TRBD1 matching 9 bases. Germline CDR1 SEHNR, CDR2 FQNEAQ (reference sequence). After removal of 5 bases from V and 9 bases from J, the junction contained 11 bases not matched to a gene. The CDR3 extends over 16 amino acids. CDR3 in amino acids: CASSPQPGQGSSPLHF. CDR3 coding DNA: TGTGCCAGCAGCCCTCAACCGGGACAGGGATCTTCACCCCTCCACTTT.

This clone was picked up a small number of times. The V call is TRBV7-9, the J call TRBJ2-7, with no clear D. Germline CDR1 and CDR2: SEHNR and FQNEAQ (reference sequence). V was shortened by 5 bases and J by 5 bases, with 10 bases between the two germline ends. This CDR3 contains 12 residues. The CDR3 DNA follows: TGTGCCAGCAGCCCCTATGCGGACGAGCAGTACTTC. Amino acids: CASSPYADEQYF.

This clone has a handful of counts. V is TRBV28 and J is TRBJ1-1; the D is unclear. Germline CDR1 and CDR2: MDHEN and SYDVKM. Trimming stripped 5 bases from V and 5 bases from J, with 9 bases between. The CDR3 has 12 residues. In nucleotides, the CDR3 is TGTGCCAGCAGTACCCCCCTAACTGAAGCTTTCTTT. Protein product: CASSTPLTEAFF. The full variable domain, its missing parts supplied by reference TRBV28 and TRBJ1-1, is DVKVTQSSRYLVKRTGEKVFLECVQDMDHENMFWYRQDPGLGLRLIYFSYDVKMKEKGDIPEGYSVSREKKERFSLILESASTNQTSMYLCASSTPLTEAFFGQGTRLTVV.

The chain joins TRBV2 to TRBJ2-7; perhaps TRBD1 as D (8 bases). The V gene's germline CDR1 is SNHLY and CDR2 FYNNEI. The V end was cut by 5 bases, the J end by 0 bases, with 14 bases between. This CDR3 comprises 15 residues. This chain's CDR3 is CASSPTGGGSYEQYF. For the CDR3, the DNA is TGTGCCAGCAGTCCCACAGGGGGGGGCTCCTACGAGCAGTACTTC. The whole variable domain, remainder taken from reference TRBV2 and TRBJ2-7, is EPEVTQTPSHQVTQMGQEVILRCVPISNHLYFYWYRQILGQKVEFLVSFYNNEISEKSEIFDDQFSVERPDGSNFTLKIRSTKLEDSAMYFCASSPTGGGSYEQYFGPGTRLTVT.

V and J are TRBV20-1 and TRBJ2-7; 9 bases are shared with TRBD1. Germline V CDR1 and CDR2: DFQATT, SNEGSKA (reference sequence). The CDR3 runs to 11 residues. Trimming removed 6 bases from V and 7 bases from J; junction bases left unmatched: 4. The CDR3 sequence is CSARTGDEQYF. CDR3 coding DNA: TGCAGTGCCAGGACAGGGGATGAGCAGTACTTC.

V gene TRBV5-3 combines with J gene TRBJ2-1; D ambiguous. Being an ORF, TRBV5-3 has a function that is uncertain. Trimming took off 3 bases at V and 4 bases at J, with 14 bases between the two ends. The CDR3 spans 15 residues. The CDR3 DNA reads TGTGCCAGAAGCTGGAGATCGGGTTCGTACAATGAGCAGTTCTTC. Amino acids: CARSWRSGSYNEQFF.

This clone was picked up a small number of times. The rearrangement links TRBV19 to TRBJ1-1, with 8 bases identical to TRBD1. CDR3 length equals 13 residues. The germline gives CDR1 LNHDA, CDR2 SQIVND (reference sequence). Germline trimming cut 5 bases from V and 4 bases from J; bases unmatched to any gene: 3. This CDR3 reads CASSLTGVTEAFF. The CDR3 nucleotides read TGTGCCAGTAGTTTGACAGGGGTCACTGAAGCTTTCTTT.

This clone was counted between two and nine times. The chain couples TRBV5-6 to TRBJ2-3, with D perhaps TRBD2 (6 bases). Germline V gene lookup returns CDR1 SGHDT and CDR2 YYEEEE. The CDR3 spans 15 residues. V lost 2 bases and J lost 0, with 10 bases in between. In nucleotides, the CDR3 is TGTGCCAGCAGCTTTGGTGGGGGGAGCACAGATACGCAGTATTTT. Translation gives CASSFGGGSTDTQYF.

The genes are TRBV19 and TRBJ2-2; D may be TRBD1 (6 bases). The CDR3 length is 14 residues. Germline assignment: CDR1 LNHDA and CDR2 SQIVND (reference sequence). Trimming left V 5 bases short and J 1 base short, with 8 bases between. CDR3 DNA sequence: TGTGCCAGTAGTCCACAGGGGAACACCGGGGAGCTGTTTTTT. Protein sequence: CASSPQGNTGELFF.

This clone was found a few times. This chain joins TRBV5-4 and TRBJ2-1, with D possibly being TRBD2 (6 bases). Per the germline V gene, CDR1 is SGHNT and CDR2 is YYREEE (reference sequence). The CDR3 has 16 residues. Trimming removed 9 bases at V and 0 bases at J, with 19 bases between. The CDR3 protein is CATAARRGSSYNEQFF. The CDR3 nucleotides read TGTGCCACCGCCGCCAGGCGGGGTTCCTCCTACAATGAGCAGTTCTTC. Combining the CDR3 with reference TRBV5-4 and TRBJ2-1 gives the whole variable domain ETGVTQSPTHLIKTRGQQVTLRCSSQSGHNTVSWYQQALGQGPQFIFQYYREEENGRGNFPPRFSGLQFPNYSSELNVNALELDDSALYLCATAARRGSSYNEQFFGPGTRLTVL.

The genes are TRBV7-8 and TRBJ1-4, with 9 bases identical to TRBD1. J lost 2 bases, V lost 3 bases, and 7 bases had no gene match. In germline, CDR1 is SGHVS, CDR2 FQNEAQ. The length of the CDR3 is 17 residues. DNA for the CDR3: TGTGCCAGCAGCTTCCCGGGACAGGGTTTTACTAATGAAAAACTGTTTTTT. Its protein product is CASSFPGQGFTNEKLFF.

This clone has only one observation. The chain couples TRBV23-1 to TRBJ2-4; 13 positions agree with TRBD2. TRBV23-1 is an ORF; its function is uncertain. The V gene end was trimmed by 1 base and the J gene end by 0 bases; junction bases not matched to a gene: 12. This CDR3 has 21 residues. DNA for the CDR3: TGCGCCAGCAGTCAATTGGCAGCCGGGACTAGCGGGGACCTAGCCAAAAACATTCAGTACTTC. Its protein is CASSQLAAGTSGDLAKNIQYF.

V gene TRBV28 combines with J gene TRBJ1-5, with D hard to call. The CDR3 is 16 residues long. Germline loops: CDR1 MDHEN, CDR2 SYDVKM. The V and J ends lost 3 bases and 0 bases respectively, with 12 bases between them. CDR3 nucleotides: TGTGCCAGCAGTTTGGGCAGACTACATAGCAATCAGCCCCAGCATTTT. Protein sequence: CASSLGRLHSNQPQHF.

The chain carries TRBV21-1 and TRBJ2-5; TRBD2 is the table's D call, not checked against the DNA. TRBV21-1 is an annotated pseudogene. The CDR3 runs 16 residues. CDR3: CASRDDGPGIQETQYF. The DNA for the CDR3 is TGTGCCAGCAGGGACGACGGGCCGGGGATCCAAGAGACCCAGTACTTC.

The chain is built from TRBV6-5 and TRBJ2-7, with D possibly matching TRBD2 (6 bases). CDR3 length: 14 amino acids. Germline values: CDR1 MNHEY, CDR2 SVGAGI. V lost 5 bases to trimming and J lost 4 bases, with 15 bases between them. CDR3 in amino acids: CASSAPLSGYEQYF. The CDR3 DNA reads as TGTGCCAGCAGTGCCCCCCTAAGCGGGTACGAGCAGTACTTC.

The genes are TRBV6-5 and TRBJ1-5; TRBD1 is a possible D gene (5 bases). V was trimmed by 2 bases and J by 7 bases, leaving 9 bases between them. This CDR3 contains 13 residues. In germline, CDR1 is MNHEY, CDR2 SVGAGI. CDR3 protein: CASSYRGNQPQHF. The CDR3 nucleotides read TGTGCCAGCAGTTACAGGGGTAACCAGCCCCAGCATTTT.

The sample holds one count of this clone. This chain uses TRBV2 with TRBJ1-5; 9 bases map to TRBD1. V was pared by 6 bases and J by 1 base, with 4 bases of the junction left unmatched. The germline V gene encodes CDR1 SNHLY and CDR2 FYNNEI. The CDR3 runs 15 residues. The DNA for the CDR3 is TGTGCCAGCAGAATCGGGACAGGGAGCAATCAGCCCCAGCATTTT. It codes for CASRIGTGSNQPQHF.

The chain combines TRBV11-2 with TRBJ2-1; TRBD2 is a possible D gene (7 bases). The CDR3 consists of 12 residues. Per the germline V gene, CDR1 is SGHAT and CDR2 is FQNNGV. Trimming took 8 bases from V and 8 from J, leaving 13 bases between them. The CDR3 here is CASRGGAHEQFF. DNA of the CDR3: TGTGCCAGCCGAGGGGGGGCCCATGAGCAGTTCTTC.

This clone was detected a few times. A much bigger clone sits one base away, suggesting this may be a read error. This rearrangement joins TRBV27 to TRBJ1-4; D possibly corresponds to TRBD1 (6 bases). The CDR3 runs 17 residues. Trimming cost V 5 bases and J 8 bases, with 24 bases left between them. Germline CDR1 is MNHEY and CDR2 is SMNVEV (reference sequence). The CDR3 loop is CASSPLRKTGPGEKLFF. The CDR3 DNA follows: TGTGCCAGCAGTCCGCTAAGAAAGACAGGTCCTGGAGAAAAACTGTTTTTT.

The chain combines TRBV11-2 with TRBJ1-2; unclear D gene. The V gene lost 4 bases and the J gene lost 4 bases, with 13 bases spanning the gap. The CDR3 loop spans 14 amino acids. Germline lookup yields CDR1 SGHAT and CDR2 FQNNGV. CDR3 in amino acids: CASSYLPGGYGYTF. In DNA, the CDR3 is TGTGCCAGCAGCTACCTCCCTGGCGGCTATGGCTACACCTTC.

A few counts support this clone. This chain uses TRBV28 with TRBJ2-2, with 7 bases fitting TRBD1. The junction had 10 bases not matched to a gene; V was cut back by 7 bases and J by 2 bases. The CDR3 totals 16 residues. The V gene's germline CDR1 is MDHEN and CDR2 SYDVKM. The CDR3 DNA is TGTGCCAGCATCCGGGCCGGGACAGACAACACCGGGGAGCTGTTTTTT. It translates to CASIRAGTDNTGELFF.

This clone came up once. V is TRBV4-3 and J is TRBJ2-7, with 7 nucleotides matching TRBD1. Germline assignment: CDR1 LGHNA and CDR2 YSLEER. This CDR3 spans 14 amino acids. The V gene end was trimmed by 1 base and the J gene end by 4 bases; junction bases not matched to a gene: 4. Here the CDR3 reads CASSQGETGYEQYF. In nucleotides, the CDR3 is TGCGCCAGCAGCCAAGGCGAGACAGGGTACGAGCAGTACTTC.